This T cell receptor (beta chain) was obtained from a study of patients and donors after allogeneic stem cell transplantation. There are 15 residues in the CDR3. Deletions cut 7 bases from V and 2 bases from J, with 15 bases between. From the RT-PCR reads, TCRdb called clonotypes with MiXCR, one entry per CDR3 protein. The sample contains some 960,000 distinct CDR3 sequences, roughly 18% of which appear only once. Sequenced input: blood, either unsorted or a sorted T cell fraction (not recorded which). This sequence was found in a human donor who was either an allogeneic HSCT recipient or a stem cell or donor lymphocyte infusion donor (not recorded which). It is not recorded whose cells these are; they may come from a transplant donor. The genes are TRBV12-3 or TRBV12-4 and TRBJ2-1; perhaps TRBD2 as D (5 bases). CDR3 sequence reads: CASNQPSGPYNEQFF. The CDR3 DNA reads TGTGCCAGCAACCAGCCCAGCGGACCCTACAATGAGCAGTTCTTC.